This T cell receptor beta chain is drawn from a study of Graves' ophthalmopathy and Graves' hyperthyroidism (dated by TCRdb to about 2018). In the study overall: Hyperthyroidism was defined as stable when no progression to ophthalmopathy occurred within 18 months of follow-up. In total, around 130 blood samples were TCR-sequenced: fewer than 50 ophthalmopathy, about 75 hyperthyroidism and some 17 hyperthyroidism-to-ophthalmopathy patients. In several hyperthyroidism patients, the T-cell repertoires found in thyroid tissue were compared with those found in blood. To explore V-J signatures distinguishing ophthalmopathy from hyperthyroidism, a discovery set of roughly 98 patients (about 43 ophthalmopathy, over 55 stable hyperthyroidism) was enrolled. An independent validation cohort was composed of 18 hyperthyroidism patients and about 16 patients who later progressed from hyperthyroidism to ophthalmopathy. After sampling, hyperthyroidism patients received methimazole starting at 30 mg daily, and ophthalmopathy patients received high-dose intravenous methylprednisolone. To tell Graves' ophthalmopathy apart from Graves' hyperthyroidism, and to predict which patients would progress to ophthalmopathy, the study relied on TCR beta repertoire signatures.

For repertoire sequencing, TCR beta CDR3 regions were amplified from RNA transcripts. HTBI primers and the Qiagen OneStep RT-PCR kit were used in a first-round RT-PCR, which was followed by a second-round multiplex PCR, size selection and purification. Sequencing of the libraries was carried out on an Illumina HiSeq2000 in paired-end mode with 100 bp reads. The original pipeline was this. SOAPnuke was used to process the reads, removing any read that contained adapters or uncalled bases, had a mean Phred below 15, or lacked an exact match to the constant primer or identifier. High-quality paired reads were merged with COPE v1.2.5. Each unique nucleotide sequence was treated as a clonotype, and MiTCR v1.1 was used to align the clonotypes to the IMGT TRB V, D and J references. Analysis was restricted to V-J combinations with a frequency above 0.0001, which covered roughly 99% of repertoires. For each V-J combination, a TCR clonal expansion and chaos score was defined as the ratio of F50 clonal expansion to chaos observed in the TCRdist matrix. Welch's t-statistics and random forest were used to narrow the features down to around 12 V-J combinations, which were then fed into a naive Bayes classifier. The Morisita-Horn index was used to measure how similar the thyroid and blood repertoires were. TCRdb applied fastp at Q25 and MiXCR to the public reads, then kept only in-frame beta chains. Each record represents a unique CDR3 protein, reported with the most common genes and DNA among its rows. These V and J calls derive from TCRdb rather than the authors' analysis. The sample table records around 520,000 distinct CDR3 sequences; under 45% of these occur just once. The ten largest clones represent about 4% of the sample.

The investigation overall reported the following: Sample size was not statistically predetermined, and group allocation was not concealed from the investigators. In validation, the model predicted ophthalmopathy progression with 55% to 71% sensitivity and approximately 75% specificity; approximately 12 predicted patients were CT-confirmed with GO in a median of roughly 6.8 months. In cross-validation, the 13-signature model distinguished ophthalmopathy from stable hyperthyroidism with 85% to 90% sensitivity and around 81% specificity, and in the test set the corresponding values were roughly 80% and 76%. Most expanded thyroid clonotypes with frequency above 0.001 were also detected in blood, suggesting blood repertoires may reflect the thyroid immune response.

Hyperthyroidism patients were newly diagnosed, with disease duration under 2 months, and aged 18 to 65 years. Patients with other autoimmune diseases, uncontrolled infections, pregnancy or lactation were excluded. Clinical symptoms, serum thyroxine, TRAb, thyroid ultrasound and orbital computed tomography formed the basis of the diagnosis. Trizol reagent was used to extract the total RNA, and its quality was then checked on an Agilent 2100 Bioanalyzer. In regard to this clonotype: Its antigen is not yet known. No base quality information exists; no much larger clone differs at one position.

Sequenced: peripheral blood or thyroid tissue (not recorded which). The TCR was taken from an adult man with Graves' hyperthyroidism.

In nucleotide form, the sequence is TGTGCCATCAGTGAGGGGGGGACCCAGTACTTC. Its translation is CAISEGGTQYF. Recombination connected TRBV10-3 to TRBJ2-5, with the D gene tentatively TRBD1 or TRBD2, based on 5 matching bases in each. Between the V and J ends, shortened by 2 bases and 7 bases respectively, the junction contains 5 bases. Taken from cysteine to phenylalanine, the CDR3 has 11 residues. The retained sequence is limited to the CDR3, 33 bases, with the frame set at the first base. For CDR1 and CDR2, the germline V gene lists ENHRY and SYGVKD.